The 23 T cell receptor beta chains below come from one sample, sequenced in a study of T cell responses to AZD1222 COVID-19 vaccine. The data were produced by immunoSEQ multiplex PCR, yet TCRdb's version contains in-frame clones alone and is incomplete. Here the sample spans roughly 120,000 clones, about 86% being singletons. Sequenced here: peripheral blood, sampled on day 0 of AZD1222 vaccination. The receptors come from an adult in good health.

This clone was observed once. The chain couples TRBV12-3 or TRBV12-4 to TRBJ1-1; D is unclear. The CDR3 consists of 13 residues. DNA for the CDR3: TGTGTTACACAGTTTAGGGTGAACACTGAAGCTTTCTTT. Translated: CVTQFRVNTEAFF.

V is TRBV27 and J is TRBJ2-3; D unresolved. The V end was cut by 5 bases, the J end by 1 base, with 19 bases between. The CDR3 is 17 amino acids. CDR1 and CDR2 from the germline V gene are MNHEY and SMNVEV (reference sequence). The CDR3 sequence is CASSRTPGSVGTDTQYF. The CDR3 DNA sequence: TGTGCCAGCAGTAGGACCCCCGGATCGGTTGGCACAGATACGCAGTATTTT.

This chain uses TRBV18 with TRBJ2-7, with D tentatively TRBD1 (5 bases). CDR3 length equals 16 residues. The V end was cut by 5 bases, the J end by 4 bases, with 21 bases between. Per germline, CDR1 KGHSH and CDR2 LQKENI. CDR3 nucleotide sequence: TGTGCCAGCTCAGGCCCTCTCGAAGGGGCGGCTTACGAGCAGTACTTC. It yields the protein CASSGPLEGAAYEQYF.

This clone was counted between two and nine times. The J gene is TRBJ1-5, the V gene TRBV19; D is perhaps TRBD1 (6 bases). Trimming shortened V by 3 bases and J by 6 bases, and 9 bases separated the two germline ends. Germline V lookup: CDR1 LNHDA, CDR2 SQIVND (reference sequence). The CDR3 spans 13 residues. The CDR3 protein is CASSIGGPQPQHF. The CDR3 region has the DNA TGTGCCAGTAGTATCGGGGGGCCTCAGCCCCAGCATTTT.

The V call is TRBV4-1, the J call TRBJ2-3; weak D call: TRBD2 (6 bases). CDR1 MGHRA and CDR2 YSYEKL come from the germline V gene. CDR3 length: 13 amino acids. Trimming took off 11 bases at V and 2 bases at J, with 14 bases between the two ends. For the CDR3, the DNA is TGCGCCGTGGGGCCGGGGGACACAGATACGCAGTATTTT. Its translation is CAVGPGDTDTQYF.

This clone came up many times. This chain links TRBV30 with TRBJ1-5; D is perhaps TRBD1 (5 bases). There are 15 residues in the CDR3. The germline CDR1 and CDR2 sequences are GTSNPN and SVGIG (reference sequence). V was cut by 1 base and J by 0 bases, with 10 bases left in between. CDR3 sequence: CAWSEGHNSNQPQHF. The CDR3 DNA sequence: TGTGCCTGGAGTGAAGGACATAATAGCAATCAGCCCCAGCATTTT.

The V and J genes are TRBV5-1 and TRBJ1-2; D is uncertain. V was pared by 2 bases and J by 0 bases, with 8 bases between. Germline V gene data show CDR1 as SGHRS and CDR2 as YFSETQ. The CDR3 is 14 residues long. CDR3 sequence (DNA): TGCGCCAGCAGCTTTGGTGACTCTAACTATGGCTACACCTTC. This translates into CASSFGDSNYGYTF. Supplemented by reference TRBV5-1 and TRBJ1-2, the full variable domain reads KAGVTQTPRYLIKTRGQQVTLSCSPISGHRSVSWYQQTPGQGLQFLFEYFSETQRNKGNFPGRFSGRQFSNSRSEMNVSTLELGDSALYLCASSFGDSNYGYTFGSGTRLTVV.

The V gene is TRBV6-2 or TRBV6-3, the J gene TRBJ1-5, with D unclear. Germline V gene data show CDR1 as MNHEY and CDR2 as SVGEGT. V was trimmed by 5 bases and J by 2 bases, leaving 19 bases between them. The CDR3 sequence is 17 residues long. The CDR3 bases are TGTGCCAGCAGTAAACAAAGACGGTATAGTGGCAATCAGCCCCAGCATTTT. Translating it yields CASSKQRRYSGNQPQHF.

This rearrangement joins TRBV7-3 to TRBJ2-3; the match to TRBD1 covers 7 bases. V was pared by 2 bases and J by 1 base, with 12 bases of the junction left unmatched. CDR3 length: 18 amino acids. Germline CDR1 SGHTA, CDR2 FQGTGA. The CDR3 is CASSLVLQGVSGTDTQYF. The CDR3 DNA follows: TGTGCCAGCAGCTTAGTCCTGCAGGGGGTTAGTGGCACAGATACGCAGTATTTT.

The chain employs TRBV29-1 and TRBJ2-1; TRBD2 aligns across 11 bases. V shed 3 bases, J shed 7 bases, and the junction held 11 bases outside the gene matches. The CDR3 loop spans 16 amino acids. The germline V gene encodes CDR1 SQVTM and CDR2 ANQGSEA. CDR3 coding DNA: TGCAGCGTTGAGGGCTCGATAGCGGGAGGGTGGAATGAGCAGTTCTTC. Translation: CSVEGSIAGGWNEQFF.

This chain connects TRBV27 to TRBJ1-1; TRBD1 matches at 10 bases. This CDR3 has 14 residues. V was clipped by 4 bases and J by 7 bases; unmatched bases: 6. Germline V gene lookup returns CDR1 MNHEY and CDR2 SMNVEV (reference sequence). Here the CDR3 DNA reads TGTGCCAGCAGTTCGACAGGGGGCTATAGTGAAGCTTTCTTT. Translation gives CASSSTGGYSEAFF.

The chain couples TRBV15 to TRBJ1-6, with D maybe TRBD1 (5 bases). The CDR3 contains 15 residues. With 0 bases removed from V and 8 bases from J, the gap between germline ends came to 11 bases. Looked up from germline, CDR1 is LNHNV and CDR2 is YYDKDF (reference sequence). DNA of the CDR3: TGTGCCACCAGCAGAGATCGGCAGGGCGATTCACCCCTCCACTTT. Protein: CATSRDRQGDSPLHF.

This sequence joins TRBV6-1 and TRBJ2-3, with 9 bases lining up with TRBD1. The V segment lost 3 bases and the J segment 2 bases; nucleotides outside the gene matches: 3. Germline V lookup: CDR1 MNHNS, CDR2 SASEGT. This CDR3 is 15 amino acids long. The CDR3: CASSDGTGHTDTQYF. The DNA of the CDR3 is TGTGCCAGCAGTGATGGGACAGGGCACACAGATACGCAGTATTTT.

CDR3 sequence: CASSETTPDYEQYF. CDR3 coding DNA: TGTGCCAGCAGTGAAACTACCCCTGACTACGAGCAGTACTTC. The V gene is TRBV2, the J gene TRBJ2-7; D remains ambiguous. Germline loops: CDR1 SNHLY, CDR2 FYNNEI. Trimming took off 2 bases at V and 3 bases at J, with 11 bases between the two ends. The CDR3 loop spans 14 amino acids.

The rearrangement joins TRBV3-1 (or the pseudogene TRBV3-2) to TRBJ2-3, with 10 positions matching TRBD2. V lost 0 bases, J lost 1 base, and 4 bases stayed unmatched. The CDR3 covers 17 residues. Germline V lookup: CDR1 LGHDT, CDR2 YNNKEL (reference sequence). The CDR3 DNA reads as TGTGCCAGCAGCCAAGAAGCAACTAGCGGGGGCACAGATACGCAGTATTTT. This encodes CASSQEATSGGTDTQYF.

The CDR3 sequence is CASRETGLPPLHF. CDR3 in DNA: TGTGCCAGCAGAGAAACAGGGCTACCACCCCTCCACTTT. The gene calls are TRBV7-2 and TRBJ1-6; weak D call: TRBD1 (6 bases). Per the germline V gene, CDR1 is SGHTA and CDR2 is FQGNSA. Trimming cost V 6 bases and J 11 bases, with 14 bases left between them. The CDR3 spans 13 residues.

The CDR3 sequence: CASSVDRGNQPQHF. The CDR3 nucleotides are TGTGCCAGCAGTGTCGACAGGGGAAATCAGCCCCAGCATTTT. This sequence joins TRBV2 and TRBJ1-5; 8 bases align to TRBD1. This CDR3 is built from 14 residues. Trimming at V came to 4 bases and at J to 4 bases, leaving 3 bases not matched to a gene. The V gene's germline CDR1 is SNHLY and CDR2 FYNNEI. Variable domain in full (rest from reference TRBV2 and TRBJ1-5): EPEVTQTPSHQVTQMGQEVILRCVPISNHLYFYWYRQILGQKVEFLVSFYNNEISEKSEIFDDQFSVERPDGSNFTLKIRSTKLEDSAMYFCASSVDRGNQPQHFGDGTRLSIL.

The sample holds a few counts of this clone. The chain uses TRBV7-8 and TRBJ2-2, with D possibly TRBD2 on 5 matching bases. The V gene lost 3 bases and the J gene lost 4 bases, with 12 bases spanning the gap. The CDR3 consists of 15 residues. CDR1 is SGHVS, CDR2 FQNEAQ, per germline. CDR3 in DNA: TGTGCCAGCAGCTTGGGTCGGGGTATCACCGGGGAGCTGTTTTTT. This sequence encodes CASSLGRGITGELFF. Filled out from reference TRBV7-8 and TRBJ2-2, the complete variable domain reads GAGVSQSPRYKVAKRGQDVALRCDPISGHVSLFWYQQALGQGPEFLTYFQNEAQLDKSGLPSDRFFAERPEGSVSTLKIQRTQQEDSAVYLCASSLGRGITGELFFGEGSRLTVL.

The chain recombines TRBV2 with TRBJ1-5, with D hard to call. Between the trimmed V and J ends, which lost 2 bases and 4 bases, there was a span of 9 bases. Per germline, CDR1 SNHLY and CDR2 FYNNEI. This CDR3 region has 14 residues. DNA of the CDR3: TGTGCCAGCAGTGAACAGACCGCTAATCAGCCCCAGCATTTT. Translated: CASSEQTANQPQHF. Supplemented by reference TRBV2 and TRBJ1-5, the full variable domain reads EPEVTQTPSHQVTQMGQEVILRCVPISNHLYFYWYRQILGQKVEFLVSFYNNEISEKSEIFDDQFSVERPDGSNFTLKIRSTKLEDSAMYFCASSEQTANQPQHFGDGTRLSIL.

This chain joins TRBV6-5 and TRBJ2-7; D is undetermined. The V end lost 0 bases, the J end lost 2 bases, and 11 bases lay between the germline ends. The V gene's germline CDR1 is MNHEY and CDR2 SVGAGI. The CDR3 contains 15 residues. The CDR3 region has the DNA TGTGCCAGCAGTTACTCGACGGGTGTCGCCTACGAGCAGTACTTC. Translating gives CASSYSTGVAYEQYF.

The J gene is TRBJ2-1, the V gene TRBV7-9; D possibly matches TRBD1 or TRBD2 (5 bases each). The CDR3 totals 14 residues. The germline V gene encodes CDR1 SEHNR and CDR2 FQNEAQ (reference sequence). Deletions cut 1 base from V and 8 bases from J, with 12 bases between. CDR3 nucleotides: TGTGCCAGCAGCTTAGGTGGGGGTTGGGATGAGCAGTTCTTC. Protein product: CASSLGGGWDEQFF.

The V gene is TRBV7-8, the J gene TRBJ2-7; D gene uncertain. Germline lookup yields CDR1 SGHVS and CDR2 FQNEAQ. The CDR3 is 14 amino acids. V lost 5 bases, J lost 0 bases, and 11 bases lay in between. CDR3 coding DNA: TGTGCCAGCAGCCGATCTAGAGCCTCCTACGAGCAGTACTTC. It codes for CASSRSRASYEQYF.

This chain joins TRBV3-1 (or the pseudogene TRBV3-2) and TRBJ1-2; no clear D gene. V shed 1 base and J shed 6 bases, with 15 bases lying between them. CDR1 LGHDT and CDR2 YNNKEL come from the germline V gene (reference sequence). CDR3 length: 15 residues. The CDR3 bases are TGTGCCAGCAGCCAAGTGCTCAAAACGAGGAATGGCTACACCTTC. Amino acid sequence: CASSQVLKTRNGYTF.